The TCR beta chain under discussion was sequenced for a study of human T cells and chemical hapten exposure. Study conclusions and caveats: Expanded TCRs showed more large CDR3 clusters than pre-sensitization or healthy control sets. Following DPC sensitization, TCRs present above 1 in 1000 frequency showed no change. Donors were affected by alopecia, so their immune reaction might vary from that of healthy individuals.

TCRdb fed the RACE reads into MiXCR, producing one record per CDR3 protein. The table records 38,000 or so distinct CDR3 sequences, over 7.5% of them present only once. In germline, CDR1 is DFQATT, CDR2 SNEGSKA (reference sequence). The CDR3 sequence is 15 residues long. Trimming stripped 0 bases from V and 4 bases from J, with 15 bases between. Time point defined: patch test 3, about 24 weeks after DPC sensitization. Documented treatment: therapeutic diphenylcyclopropenone sensitization with weekly scalp DPC. From whole blood left unfractionated, total RNA was extracted. In the case of this clonotype: What it binds is unknown.

The clonotype originates from a man aged 50-59 years with alopecia areata. Some clones in this sample may be carry-over from other donors' samples. The chain recombines TRBV20-1 with TRBJ2-5; D may be TRBD1 or TRBD2 (6 bases each). Here the sequenced sample was whole blood, taken in connection with sensitization to the hapten diphenylcyclopropenone (DPC). The CDR3 DNA sequence: TGCAGTGCTAGAGATCTAGGGGGGCCGGGAGAGACCCAGTACTTC. Translating gives CSARDLGGPGETQYF.